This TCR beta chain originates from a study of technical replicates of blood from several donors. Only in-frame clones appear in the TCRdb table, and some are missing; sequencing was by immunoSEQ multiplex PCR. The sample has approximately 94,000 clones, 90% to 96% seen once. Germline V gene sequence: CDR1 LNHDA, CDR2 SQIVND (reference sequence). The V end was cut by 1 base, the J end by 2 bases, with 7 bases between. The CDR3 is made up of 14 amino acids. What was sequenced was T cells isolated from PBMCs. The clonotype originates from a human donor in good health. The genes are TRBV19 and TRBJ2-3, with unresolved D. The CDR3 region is CASSIARLTDTQYF. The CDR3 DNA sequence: TGTGCCAGTAGTATAGCCAGACTCACAGATACGCAGTATTTT.